A few counts support the clone carrying this TCR beta chain. Antigen specificity is unknown. The method was immunoSEQ multiplex PCR; TCRdb's version includes in-frame clones alone and lacks a portion of them. The sample has hundreds of thousands of clones, about nine tenths seen once. The CDR3 has 14 residues. Looked up from germline, CDR1 is SNHLY and CDR2 is FYNNEI. Trimming pared 4 bases from V and 2 bases from J, leaving 11 bases between. The sample belongs to a study of cytomegalovirus exposure and HLA in healthy donors. Study-wide findings and caveats: It was confirmed in vitro that a few of the CMV-associated chains were specific for CMV antigens. TCR clusters originating in the first cohort tended to co-occur in the roughly 120 validation repertoires, according to a later analysis. Most sequenced TCRs were rare (though some public TCRs occurred in many donors). Overall, roughly 160 TCR beta chains were annotated as cytomegalovirus-associated.

The rearrangement joins TRBV2 to TRBJ1-1; the D is unclear. The specimen sequenced was PBMCs. The TCR was taken from a woman between 18 and 30 years old in good health and CMV-seropositive. CDR3 sequence: CASSVGGSNTEAFF. DNA for the CDR3: TGTGCCAGCAGTGTGGGCGGGTCCAACACTGAAGCTTTCTTT. The variable domain in full, completed from reference TRBV2 and TRBJ1-1, reads EPEVTQTPSHQVTQMGQEVILRCVPISNHLYFYWYRQILGQKVEFLVSFYNNEISEKSEIFDDQFSVERPDGSNFTLKIRSTKLEDSAMYFCASSVGGSNTEAFFGQGTRLTVV.